This entry lists 11 T cell receptor beta chains sequenced from one sample in a study of blood T cells in healthy people across ages. Primers used in a second PCR of roughly 7 to 11 cycles were a sample-barcoded 5' primer and a J-beta primer mix. MiXCR was run by TCRdb on the 5' RACE reads, yielding one entry per CDR3 protein. The sample includes 700,000 to 1,000,000 distinct CDR3 sequences, 44% of them seen just once. Sequenced sample: blood. Receptor source: a man aged 55-75 years in good health.

Comment on this clonotype: At one end, the junction sequence differs from germline, possibly due to a read error. DNA for the CDR3: TGCGGCGTTGAAAGGGGAGGAGGCTACACCTTC. As protein: CGVERGGGYTF. V gene TRBV29-1 combines with J gene TRBJ1-2; tentatively, D is TRBD1 (5 bases). Germline V gives CDR1 SQVTM, CDR2 ANQGSEA. The CDR3 length is 11 residues.

The chain carries TRBV6-4 and TRBJ2-1; either TRBD1 or TRBD2 may fit D (6 bases each). V dropped 3 bases and J dropped 5 bases, with 14 bases sitting between them. Germline V CDR1 and CDR2: MRHNA, SNTAGT. The CDR3 is 15 amino acids. The CDR3 region is CASSDGRGRDNEQFF. The CDR3 DNA reads as TGTGCCAGCAGTGATGGTCGGGGGCGGGACAATGAGCAGTTCTTC.

In its sample, this clonotype was seen once. The gene calls are TRBV6-2 or TRBV6-3 and TRBJ1-6, with D possibly TRBD1 on 6 matching bases. Germline V gives CDR1 MNHEY, CDR2 SVGEGT. V was cut by 0 bases and J by 11 bases, with 8 bases left in between. The CDR3 is made up of 13 amino acids. The CDR3 region has the DNA TGTGCCAGCAGTTACTCGGGACAACCACCCCTCCACTTT. Protein product: CASSYSGQPPLHF.

CDR3 bases: TGTGCCAGCAGCTCAGGAAATCTCGGCCCTGAAGCTTTCTTT. As protein: CASSSGNLGPEAFF. This rearrangement joins TRBV12-3 or TRBV12-4 to TRBJ1-1; D gene uncertain. V was cut by 6 bases and J by 6 bases, with 17 bases left in between. The CDR3 is 14 amino acids.

This clonotype showed up many times. This sequence joins TRBV4-3 and TRBJ2-1; D unclear. From germline, CDR1 is LGHNA and CDR2 YSLEER. The CDR3 runs to 13 residues. V was shortened by 0 bases and J by 6 bases, with 6 bases between the two germline ends. The CDR3 protein is CASSQDLVNEQFF. The CDR3 coding sequence is TGCGCCAGCAGCCAAGACCTAGTCAATGAGCAGTTCTTC.

This rearrangement joins TRBV9 to TRBJ1-2; 10 nucleotides line up with TRBD1. The CDR3 runs 17 residues. V was clipped by 4 bases and J by 2 bases; unmatched bases: 11. Germline V CDR1 and CDR2: SGDLS, YYNGEE. The chain's CDR3 is CASSPGQGGNANYGYTF. CDR3 sequence (DNA): TGTGCCAGCAGCCCCGGACAGGGGGGAAATGCAAACTATGGCTACACCTTC.

This clonotype was detected once. This CDR3 fails to terminate in the conserved phenylalanine or tryptophan, so it likely reflects a read error. The CDR3 region is CSARGGLGPYNEQFL. For the CDR3, the DNA is TGCAGTGCTAGAGGCGGACTAGGACCTTACAATGAGCAGTTCTTA. The gene calls are TRBV20-1 and TRBJ2-1, with 7 bases fitting TRBD2. Germline V gene sequence: CDR1 DFQATT, CDR2 SNEGSKA (reference sequence). The trim removed 1 base at V and 4 bases at J, leaving 7 bases unmatched. There are 15 residues in the CDR3.

The genes are TRBV20-1 and TRBJ1-2; D ambiguous. The V gene's germline CDR1 is DFQATT and CDR2 SNEGSKA (reference sequence). The CDR3 covers 12 residues. Trimming removed 6 bases at V and 4 bases at J, with 12 bases between. The CDR3 coding sequence is TGCAGTGCCCGCGGTACCTCCTATGGCTACACCTTC. Translating it yields CSARGTSYGYTF.

The table lists this clonotype with a few counts. The CDR3 loop is CASSPLAGGPNEQYF. CDR3 nucleotides: TGTGCCAGCAGTCCCCTAGCGGGGGGGCCAAATGAGCAGTACTTC. This chain joins TRBV27 and TRBJ2-7, with TRBD2 matching over 12 bases. Germline lookup yields CDR1 MNHEY and CDR2 SMNVEV (reference sequence). Germline trimming cut 5 bases from V and 7 bases from J; bases unmatched to any gene: 9. The CDR3 has 15 residues.

A note on this clonotype: Sequence at one end of the junction differs from germline and may be a read error. The rearrangement uses TRBV7-2 and TRBJ2-1; 9 bases are a match to TRBD1. The CDR3 is made up of 16 amino acids. CDR1 SGHTA and CDR2 FQGNSA come from the germline V gene. CDR3 region: CASSLWGQGFSGEQLF. CDR3 DNA: TGTGCCAGCAGCTTGTGGGGACAGGGATTTTCTGGTGAGCAGCTCTTC.

This clonotype was observed a few times. The rearrangement uses TRBV9 and TRBJ2-3; maybe TRBD2 (6 bases). V gave up 3 bases and J gave up 3 bases, with 23 bases separating them. This CDR3 has 18 residues. Germline CDR1 and CDR2: SGDLS and YYNGEE. The CDR3 bases are TGTGCCAGCAGCGCCTTTCTTTCCATGTTCGGAGGGACAGATACGCAGTATTTT. Encoded protein: CASSAFLSMFGGTDTQYF.